The entry that follows covers one T cell receptor beta chain sequence. What it recognizes is unknown. The sample comes from a study of T cell responses to AZD1222 COVID-19 vaccine. TCRdb keeps only in-frame clones here, not all; method: immunoSEQ multiplex PCR. Here the sample spans roughly 120,000 clones, roughly 90% being singletons. Study findings and constraints: Repertoires were obtained solely post-peak T cell response. When two AZD1222 doses had been given, Spike-specific TCR breadth and depth rose.

The sample here was peripheral blood, taken on day 0 of AZD1222 vaccination. The source of this sequence is an adult in good health.

CDR3 sequence: CATSGQGDGYTF. The CDR3 region has the DNA TGTGCCACCAGTGGCCAGGGGGATGGCTACACCTTC. V is TRBV24-1 and J is TRBJ1-2; 7 bases map to TRBD1. Per the germline V gene, CDR1 is KGHDR and CDR2 is SFDVKD. The CDR3 has 12 residues. V trimming: 5 bases; J trimming: 6 bases; junction bases outside the gene matches: 2.